The next 20 T cell receptor beta chains were all read from a single sample in a study of blood T cell repertoires in COVID-19 (dated by TCRdb to the early 2020s). To prepare the library, the immunoSEQ multiplex PCR assay was applied. TCRdb took over this immuneACCESS table, retaining in-frame rearrangements with V and J assigned. Such tables are incomplete; in checked studies, under half of the missing clones stem from an unresolved V gene, and the remainder is unexplained. The sample contains about 150,000 clones, about 85% of them found a single time. Over 3.5% of the sample belongs to the ten largest clones. What was sequenced was peripheral blood. Receptors were obtained from a woman in her fifties or sixties with active or convalescent COVID-19.

V gene TRBV10-3 combines with J gene TRBJ2-3; D perhaps matches TRBD1 (6 bases). CDR1 is ENHRY, CDR2 SYGVKD, per germline. The CDR3 runs 14 residues. Trimming stripped 10 bases from V and 2 bases from J, with 16 bases between. This chain's CDR3 is CATISGQITDTQYF. The CDR3 DNA follows: TGTGCCACCATAAGCGGACAGATCACAGATACGCAGTATTTT.

In its sample, this clone was seen once. This sequence joins TRBV19 and TRBJ1-5; no firm D call. V was trimmed by 6 bases and J by 4 bases, leaving 16 bases between them. From germline, CDR1 is LNHDA and CDR2 SQIVND (reference sequence). This CDR3 spans 15 amino acids. The CDR3 bases are TGTGCCAGTAGCCTCCCGAGACCGACTAATCAGCCCCAGCATTTT. Translation gives CASSLPRPTNQPQHF.

V is TRBV2 and J is TRBJ1-3; TRBD1 aligns across 8 bases. CDR1 is SNHLY and CDR2 is FYNNEI in the germline V gene. The CDR3 runs 13 residues. Losses at the gene ends were 6 bases for V and 6 bases for J; bases not matched to a gene: 4. The CDR3 sequence: CASSGQGENTIYF. CDR3 in DNA: TGTGCCAGCAGCGGACAGGGCGAAAACACCATATATTTT.

The chain combines TRBV10-3 with TRBJ1-3, with a possible D match to TRBD1 (5 bases). CDR3 length: 14 residues. Germline assignment: CDR1 ENHRY and CDR2 SYGVKD. V shed 3 bases and J shed 4 bases, with 10 bases lying between them. The CDR3 coding sequence is TGTGCCATCAGTGATCCCGGGGGAGGAAACACCATATATTTT. As protein: CAISDPGGGNTIYF.

This chain connects TRBV5-1 to TRBJ2-5, with 15 bases aligning to TRBD2. The ends lost 4 bases at V and 5 bases at J; junction bases unmatched: 3. The CDR3 contains 15 residues. Germline CDR1 SGHRS, CDR2 YFSETQ. The CDR3 region has the DNA TGCGCCAGCAGCCTTGGGACTAGCGGGGGGGAGACCCAGTACTTC. Translation gives CASSLGTSGGETQYF.

Regarding this clone: The identical CDR3 is also encoded by other nucleotide sequences in the sample. The gene calls are TRBV29-1 and TRBJ2-5; TRBD2 agrees at 11 bases. Germline V gives CDR1 SQVTM, CDR2 ANQGSEA. The CDR3 is made up of 16 amino acids. V trimming: 1 base; J trimming: 3 bases; junction bases outside the gene matches: 7. The CDR3 protein is CSVEGPGLAVEETQYF. In DNA form, the CDR3 reads TGCAGCGTTGAAGGCCCGGGACTAGCGGTGGAAGAGACCCAGTACTTC.

The chain joins TRBV11-2 to TRBJ2-5; D is undetermined. The CDR3 runs to 13 residues. Trimming removed 3 bases at V and 6 bases at J, with 11 bases between. Germline V gene data show CDR1 as SGHAT and CDR2 as FQNNGV. The CDR3 here is CASSFGTEKTQYF. The CDR3 DNA is TGTGCCAGCAGCTTCGGAACGGAGAAGACCCAGTACTTC.

This clone has only a few counts. The same CDR3 is also encoded by other DNA sequences in this sample. As DNA, the CDR3 is TGCAGCGTTGCCAGGGGCCCCTACGAGCAGTACTTC. This sequence encodes CSVARGPYEQYF. The V and J genes are TRBV29-1 and TRBJ2-7, with D possibly being TRBD1 (6 bases). Germline V gene sequence: CDR1 SQVTM, CDR2 ANQGSEA. The CDR3 covers 12 residues. Trimming cost V 4 bases and J 2 bases, with 9 bases left between them.

The chain recombines TRBV7-3 with TRBJ2-5, with unresolved D. CDR1 is SGHTA, CDR2 FQGTGA, per germline. V was pared by 5 bases and J by 4 bases, with 14 bases between. The CDR3 has 14 amino acids. This chain's CDR3 is CASSLWAGGETQYF. Written as DNA, the CDR3 is TGTGCCAGCAGCCTCTGGGCCGGTGGAGAGACCCAGTACTTC.

The V gene is TRBV4-3, the J gene TRBJ1-1; 9 bases agree with TRBD1. In germline, CDR1 is LGHNA, CDR2 YSLEER. CDR3 size: 19 residues. The V gene end was trimmed by 0 bases and the J gene end by 4 bases; junction bases not matched to a gene: 15. Written as DNA, the CDR3 is TGCGCCAGCAGCCAAGATGGGCCCGGGACAGGGTTTTTGAGCACTGAAGCTTTCTTT. It specifies CASSQDGPGTGFLSTEAFF.

This clone was seen just once. The chain joins TRBV10-3 to TRBJ1-4; TRBD1 agrees at 8 bases. There are 15 residues in the CDR3. The J segment lost 3 bases and the V segment lost 4 bases, leaving 4 bases of the junction unmatched. Germline CDR1 is ENHRY and CDR2 is SYGVKD. The CDR3 DNA reads as TGTGCCATCAGTGGGACAGGGAAGGCTAATGAAAAACTGTTTTTT. Protein sequence: CAISGTGKANEKLFF.

In its sample, this clone was seen once. V is TRBV3-1 (or the pseudogene TRBV3-2) and J is TRBJ1-6, with D perhaps TRBD1 (6 bases). The V gene's germline CDR1 is LGHDT and CDR2 YNNKEL (reference sequence). This CDR3 has 15 amino acids. Trimming removed 4 bases at V and 5 bases at J, with 12 bases between. The CDR3 coding sequence is TGTGCCAGCAGCCCTGGGACACTGAATAATTCACCCCTCCACTTT. Protein: CASSPGTLNNSPLHF.

The V gene is TRBV18, the J gene TRBJ1-5, with 7 bases lining up with TRBD1. Germline trimming cut 1 base from V and 2 bases from J; bases unmatched to any gene: 5. Germline CDR1 and CDR2: KGHSH and LQKENI. This CDR3 comprises 16 residues. The CDR3 DNA is TGTGCCAGCTCACCACAACAGGGGTCGGGCAATCAGCCCCAGCATTTT. Its translation is CASSPQQGSGNQPQHF.

This chain links TRBV7-2 with TRBJ1-3; D is possibly TRBD1 (5 bases). With 5 bases removed from V and 6 bases from J, the gap between germline ends came to 14 bases. Germline V lookup: CDR1 SGHTA, CDR2 FQGNSA. The CDR3 length is 14 residues. In DNA, the CDR3 is TGTGCCAGCAGCCCTACGGGGGGGGTAAACACCATATATTTT. Protein: CASSPTGGVNTIYF. Full variable domain (outside the CDR3, taken from reference TRBV7-2 and TRBJ1-3): GAGVSQSPSNKVTEKGKDVELRCDPISGHTALYWYRQSLGQGLEFLIYFQGNSAPDKSGLPSDRFSAERTGGSVSTLTIQRTQQEDSAVYLCASSPTGGVNTIYFGEGSWLTVV.

The V gene is TRBV7-6, the J gene TRBJ2-1; D might be TRBD1 (5 bases). The CDR3 is made up of 15 amino acids. Germline CDR1 is SGHVS and CDR2 is FNYEAQ. V was cut by 5 bases and J by 5 bases, with 16 bases left in between. As DNA, the CDR3 is TGTGCCAGCAGCGGTCAGGGTCTTATGAACAATGAGCAGTTCTTC. Translation gives CASSGQGLMNNEQFF.

The rearrangement uses TRBV7-9 and TRBJ2-1, with 8 nucleotides matching TRBD2. CDR1 is SEHNR, CDR2 FQNEAQ, per germline (reference sequence). With V trimmed by 7 bases and J by 4 bases, 9 bases remained unmatched. The CDR3 has 15 residues. CDR3 nucleotide sequence: TGTGCCAGCACCCCCGAGGCGGGGGGTTACAATGAGCAGTTCTTC. Its translation: CASTPEAGGYNEQFF.

V and J are TRBV5-6 and TRBJ2-1, with TRBD1 matching 7 bases. V shed 3 bases and J 9 bases; nucleotides not matched to a gene: 9. CDR1 and CDR2 from the germline V gene are SGHDT and YYEEEE. This CDR3 spans 14 amino acids. The CDR3 loop reads CASSSSKTGSEQFF. Here the CDR3 DNA reads TGTGCCAGCAGCTCCTCCAAGACAGGGAGTGAGCAGTTCTTC. The variable domain in full, completed from reference TRBV5-6 and TRBJ2-1, reads DAGVTQSPTHLIKTRGQQVTLRCSPKSGHDTVSWYQQALGQGPQFIFQYYEEEERQRGNFPDRFSGHQFPNYSSELNVNALLLGDSALYLCASSSSKTGSEQFFGPGTRLTVL.

V and J are TRBV2 and TRBJ2-1, with TRBD1 matching over 7 bases. The CDR3 consists of 12 residues. CDR1 and CDR2 (germline): SNHLY, FYNNEI. Unmatched junction bases numbered 5, after V lost 8 bases and J lost 7 bases. CDR3 protein: CASLGTDNEQFF. The CDR3 DNA is TGTGCCAGCCTCGGGACAGATAATGAGCAGTTCTTC.

The genes are TRBV5-8 and TRBJ1-1; the D gene is possibly TRBD1 (6 bases). Germline CDR1 is SGHTS and CDR2 is YDEGEE. V lost 4 bases, J lost 1 base, and 11 bases lay in between. The CDR3 spans 14 residues. CDR3 loop: CASSRGQQNTEAFF. The CDR3 coding sequence is TGTGCCAGCAGCCGAGGACAGCAGAACACTGAAGCTTTCTTT.

Worth noting for this clone: The junction shows a germline mismatch at one end, possibly a read error. The V and J genes are TRBV6-2 or TRBV6-3 and TRBJ2-7; 12 bases line up with TRBD2. The CDR3 extends over 16 amino acids. Germline CDR1 is MNHEY and CDR2 is SVGEGT. Written as DNA, the CDR3 is TGTGCCAGCAGTTACTCGAGTCCTAGCGGGGGGGCCAGCCCCCTCTTC. Its translation: CASSYSSPSGGASPLF.